This paragraph reports one TCR beta chain. This entry is derived from a study of metastatic and nonmetastatic thyroid tumors. The wider study: Where malignant and benign thyroid patients were concerned, repertoires were compared across blood and tumor or nodule tissue.

Not a single patient had been given any form of treatment at any point before undergoing thyroid surgery. TCRdb re-analyzed the PCR reads using MiXCR. This table has more than 85,000 clones, 7.5% to 9% appearing once. The receptor comes from a female donor with papillary thyroid cancer or a benign thyroid nodule (not recorded which). Some clones in this sample may be carry-over from other donors' samples. What was sequenced was blood.

CDR3 protein: CASSLGGRTQETQYF. Here the CDR3 DNA reads TGTGCCAGCAGCCTTGGCGGACGGACCCAAGAGACCCAGTACTTC. V gene TRBV7-2 combines with J gene TRBJ2-5, with D hard to call. Trimming stripped 5 bases from V and 1 base from J, with 14 bases between. CDR3 length equals 15 residues. Looked up from germline, CDR1 is SGHTA and CDR2 is FQGNSA. The variable domain in full, with the rest retrieved from reference TRBV7-2 and TRBJ2-5, is GAGVSQSPSNKVTEKGKDVELRCDPISGHTALYWYRQSLGQGLEFLIYFQGNSAPDKSGLPSDRFSAERTGGSVSTLTIQRTQQEDSAVYLCASSLGGRTQETQYFGPGTRLLVL.